This TCR beta chain was profiled in a study of post-analysis software for immune sequencing data (dated by TCRdb to 2014 to 2015). Regarding the complete study: Recorded disease courses included relapsing-remitting, secondary progressive and progressive-relapsing multiple sclerosis, with some patients lacking subtype annotation. Patient repertoires were compared against ten to eleven previously published healthy control repertoires from donors aged 6 to 25 years. A subset of samples was prepared in parallel using single-end sample barcoding, then pooled and co-amplified after Illumina adapter ligation.

Points the paper makes about the study in general: The control group was slightly older than the multiple sclerosis patient group. Direct clustering with F measure revealed strong co-clustering of samples prepared in the same batch, which led to a batch-effect correction. Compared with controls, multiple sclerosis patients had significantly lower normalized Chao1 diversity, a finding suggesting substantial peripheral T-cell clonal expansion. Significantly higher frequencies in patients than in controls were found for roughly 5 TRBV segments, including TRBV5-6, TRBV5-1 and TRBV20-1.

To demonstrate the VDJtools post-analysis software, TCR beta repertoires were profiled from the peripheral blood of about 14 young patients with multiple sclerosis. Multiple sclerosis patients were children and adolescents aged about 6 to 17 years. Preparation of the library involved PCR. These reads were obtained on an Illumina HiSeq 2500. Unique molecular identifiers were incorporated into TCR beta cDNA libraries to reduce PCR and sequencing biases. Every 1 to 10 million input T cells yielded 500,000 or so cDNA molecules, meaning each molecule approximated one T cell. Patient libraries were prepared and sequenced with the same protocol used for the earlier healthy control dataset. Samples belonging to the same batch were prepared together, multiplexed and sequenced on a shared HiSeq lane. Concerning the study's data processing: MIGEC was used to process the raw barcoded reads, and molecular identifier groups with only a single read were discarded before consensus assembly and CDR3 extraction. VDJtools was used for post-analysis of the clonotype tables, and diversity was normalized by down-sampling every dataset to the size of the smallest sample. In repertoire overlap clustering, CDR3 amino acid sequences, but not nucleotide sequences, were matched to correct batch-related cross-sample contamination. The public sequencing data were trimmed at Q25 with fastp and processed into clonotypes with MiXCR by TCRdb, which kept only in-frame beta chains. Every distinct CDR3 protein forms one entry, paired with its most common genes and DNA. The authors' filters were not applied to this entry. For this sample there are about 770,000 distinct CDR3 sequences; roughly 46% appear just once. Roughly 5.2% of the sample is held by the ten biggest clonotypes.

CDR1 DFQATT and CDR2 SNEGSKA are derived from the germline V gene (reference sequence). Spanning cysteine to phenylalanine, the CDR3 consists of 15 amino acids. Kept here is only the CDR3 DNA, which spans 45 bases and is read in frame from base 1. V is reduced by 2 bases and J by 3 bases, leaving a spacing of 14 bases between them. Concerning this clonotype: Its cognate antigen has yet to be identified. No base quality values were provided; no much bigger clone lies one nucleotide off.

The V and J genes are TRBV20-1 and TRBJ1-5; the D gene is perhaps TRBD1, from 6 matching bases. The source of this sequence is a girl aged 10 to 17 with multiple sclerosis. The sample comprised blood. The CDR3 region: CSARYPGANNQPQHF. The nucleotides are TGCAGTGCTAGATATCCAGGGGCCAACAATCAGCCCCAGCATTTT.